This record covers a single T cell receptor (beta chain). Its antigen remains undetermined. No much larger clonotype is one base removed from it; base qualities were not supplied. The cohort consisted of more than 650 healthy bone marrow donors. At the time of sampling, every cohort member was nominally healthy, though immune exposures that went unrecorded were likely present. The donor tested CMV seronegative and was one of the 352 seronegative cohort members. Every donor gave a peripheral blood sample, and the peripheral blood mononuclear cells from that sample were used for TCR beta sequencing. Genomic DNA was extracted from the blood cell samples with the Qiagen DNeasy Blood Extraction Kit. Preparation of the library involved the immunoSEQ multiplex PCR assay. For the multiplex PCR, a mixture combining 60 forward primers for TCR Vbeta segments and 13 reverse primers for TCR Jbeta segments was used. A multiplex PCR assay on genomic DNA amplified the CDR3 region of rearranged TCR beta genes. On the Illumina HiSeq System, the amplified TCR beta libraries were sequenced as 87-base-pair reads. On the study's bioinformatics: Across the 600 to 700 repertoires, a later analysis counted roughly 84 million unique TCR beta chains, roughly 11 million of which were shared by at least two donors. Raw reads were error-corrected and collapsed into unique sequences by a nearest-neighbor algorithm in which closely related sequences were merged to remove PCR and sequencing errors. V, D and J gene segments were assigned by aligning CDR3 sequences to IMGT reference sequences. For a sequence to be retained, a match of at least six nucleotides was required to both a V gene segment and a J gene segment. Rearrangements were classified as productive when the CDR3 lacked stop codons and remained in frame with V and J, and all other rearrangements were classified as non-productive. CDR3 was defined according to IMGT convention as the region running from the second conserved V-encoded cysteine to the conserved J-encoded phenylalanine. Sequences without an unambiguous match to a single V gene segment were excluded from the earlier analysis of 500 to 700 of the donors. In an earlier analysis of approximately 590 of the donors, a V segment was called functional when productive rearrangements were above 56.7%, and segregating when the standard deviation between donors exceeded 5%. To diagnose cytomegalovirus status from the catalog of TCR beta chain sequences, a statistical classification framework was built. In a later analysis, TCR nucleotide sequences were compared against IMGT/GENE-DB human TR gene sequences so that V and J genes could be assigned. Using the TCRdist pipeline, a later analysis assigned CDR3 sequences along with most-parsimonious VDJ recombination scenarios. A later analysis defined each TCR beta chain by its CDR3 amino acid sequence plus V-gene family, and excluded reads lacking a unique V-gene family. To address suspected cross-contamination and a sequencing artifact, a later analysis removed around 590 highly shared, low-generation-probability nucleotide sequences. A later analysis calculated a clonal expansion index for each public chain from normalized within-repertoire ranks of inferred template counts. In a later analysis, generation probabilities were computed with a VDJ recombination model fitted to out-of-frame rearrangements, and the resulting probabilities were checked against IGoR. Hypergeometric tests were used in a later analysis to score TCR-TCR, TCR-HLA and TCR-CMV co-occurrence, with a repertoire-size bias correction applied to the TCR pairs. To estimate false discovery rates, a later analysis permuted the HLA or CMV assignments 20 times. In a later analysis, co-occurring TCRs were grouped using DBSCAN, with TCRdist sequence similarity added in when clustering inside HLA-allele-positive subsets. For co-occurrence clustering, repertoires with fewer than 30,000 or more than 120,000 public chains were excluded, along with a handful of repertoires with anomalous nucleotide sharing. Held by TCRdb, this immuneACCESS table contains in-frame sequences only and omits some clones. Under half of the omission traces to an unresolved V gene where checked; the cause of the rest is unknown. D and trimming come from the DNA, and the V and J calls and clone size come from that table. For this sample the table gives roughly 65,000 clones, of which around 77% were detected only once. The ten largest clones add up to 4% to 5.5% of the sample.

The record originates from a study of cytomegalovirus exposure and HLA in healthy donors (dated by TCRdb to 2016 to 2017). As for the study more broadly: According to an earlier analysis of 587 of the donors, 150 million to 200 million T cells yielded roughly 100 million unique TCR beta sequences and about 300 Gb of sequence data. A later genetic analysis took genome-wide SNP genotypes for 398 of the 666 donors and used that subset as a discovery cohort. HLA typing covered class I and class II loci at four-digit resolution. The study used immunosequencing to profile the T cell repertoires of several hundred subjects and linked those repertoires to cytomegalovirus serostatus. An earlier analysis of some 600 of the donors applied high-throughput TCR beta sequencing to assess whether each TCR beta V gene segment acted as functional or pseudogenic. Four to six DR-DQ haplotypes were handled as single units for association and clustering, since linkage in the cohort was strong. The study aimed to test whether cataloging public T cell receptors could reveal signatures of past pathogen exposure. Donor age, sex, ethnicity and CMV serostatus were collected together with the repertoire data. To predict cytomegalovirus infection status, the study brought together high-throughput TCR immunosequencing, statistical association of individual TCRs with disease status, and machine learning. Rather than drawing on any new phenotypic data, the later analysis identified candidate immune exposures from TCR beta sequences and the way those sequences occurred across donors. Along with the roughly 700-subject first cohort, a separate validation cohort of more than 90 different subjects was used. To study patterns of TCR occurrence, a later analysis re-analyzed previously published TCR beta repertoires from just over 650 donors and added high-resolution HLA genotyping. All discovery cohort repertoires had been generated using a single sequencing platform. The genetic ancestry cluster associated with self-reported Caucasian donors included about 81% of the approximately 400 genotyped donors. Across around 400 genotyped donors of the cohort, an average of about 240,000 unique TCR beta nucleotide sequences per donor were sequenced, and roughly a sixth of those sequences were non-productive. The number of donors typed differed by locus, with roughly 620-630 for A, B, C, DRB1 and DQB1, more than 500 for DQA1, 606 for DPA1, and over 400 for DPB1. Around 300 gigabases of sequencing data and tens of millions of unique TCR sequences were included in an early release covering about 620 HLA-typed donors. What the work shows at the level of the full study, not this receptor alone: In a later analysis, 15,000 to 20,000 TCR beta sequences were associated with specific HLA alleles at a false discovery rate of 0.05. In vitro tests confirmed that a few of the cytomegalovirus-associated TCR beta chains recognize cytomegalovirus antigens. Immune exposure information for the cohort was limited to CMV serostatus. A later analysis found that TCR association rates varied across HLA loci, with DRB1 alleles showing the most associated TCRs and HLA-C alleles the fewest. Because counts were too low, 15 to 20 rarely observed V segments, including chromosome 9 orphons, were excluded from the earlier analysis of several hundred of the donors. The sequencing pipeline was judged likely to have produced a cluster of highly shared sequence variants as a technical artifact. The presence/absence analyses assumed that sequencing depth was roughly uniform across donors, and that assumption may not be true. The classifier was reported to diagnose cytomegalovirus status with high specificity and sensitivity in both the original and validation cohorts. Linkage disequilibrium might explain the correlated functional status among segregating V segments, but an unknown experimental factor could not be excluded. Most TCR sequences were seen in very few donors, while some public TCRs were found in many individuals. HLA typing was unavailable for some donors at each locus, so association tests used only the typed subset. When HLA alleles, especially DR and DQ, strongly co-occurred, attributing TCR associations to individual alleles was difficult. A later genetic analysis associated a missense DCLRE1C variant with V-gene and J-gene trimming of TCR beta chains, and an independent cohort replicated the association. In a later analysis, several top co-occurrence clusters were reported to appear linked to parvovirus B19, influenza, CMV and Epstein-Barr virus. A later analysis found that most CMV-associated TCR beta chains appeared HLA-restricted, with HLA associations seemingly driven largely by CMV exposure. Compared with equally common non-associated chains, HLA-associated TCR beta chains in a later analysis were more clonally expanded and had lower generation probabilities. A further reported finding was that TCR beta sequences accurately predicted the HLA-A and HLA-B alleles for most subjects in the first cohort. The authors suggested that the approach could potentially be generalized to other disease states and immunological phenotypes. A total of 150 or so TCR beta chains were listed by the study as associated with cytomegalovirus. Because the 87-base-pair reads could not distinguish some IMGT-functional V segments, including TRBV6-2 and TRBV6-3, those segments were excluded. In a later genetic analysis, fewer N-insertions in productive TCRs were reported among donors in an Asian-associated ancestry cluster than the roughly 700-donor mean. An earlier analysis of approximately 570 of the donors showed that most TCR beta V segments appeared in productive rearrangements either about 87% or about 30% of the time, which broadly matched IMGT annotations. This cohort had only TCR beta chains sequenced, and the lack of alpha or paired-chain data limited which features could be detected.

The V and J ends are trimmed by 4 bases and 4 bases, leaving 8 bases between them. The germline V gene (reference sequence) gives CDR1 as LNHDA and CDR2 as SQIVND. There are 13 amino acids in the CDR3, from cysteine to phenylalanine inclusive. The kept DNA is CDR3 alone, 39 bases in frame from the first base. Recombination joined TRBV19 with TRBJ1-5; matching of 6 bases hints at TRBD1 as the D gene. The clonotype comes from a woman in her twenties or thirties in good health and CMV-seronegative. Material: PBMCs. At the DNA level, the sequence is TGTGCCAGTAGTACACAGGGTAATCAGCCCCAGCATTTT. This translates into CASSTQGNQPQHF.